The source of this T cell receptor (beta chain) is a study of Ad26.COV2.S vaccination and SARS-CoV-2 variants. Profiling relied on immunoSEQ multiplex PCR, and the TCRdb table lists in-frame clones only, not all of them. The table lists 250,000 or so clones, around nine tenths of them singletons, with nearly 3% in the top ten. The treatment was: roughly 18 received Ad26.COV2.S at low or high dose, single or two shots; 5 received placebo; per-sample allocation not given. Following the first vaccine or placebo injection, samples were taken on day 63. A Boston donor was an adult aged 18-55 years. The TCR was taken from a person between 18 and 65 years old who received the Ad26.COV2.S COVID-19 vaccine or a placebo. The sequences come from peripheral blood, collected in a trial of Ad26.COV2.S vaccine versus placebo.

CDR3 DNA: TGTGCCAGCTCACTTGGGGAGGGAAATTCACCCCTCCACTTT. Protein sequence: CASSLGEGNSPLHF. The V call is TRBV18, the J call TRBJ1-6; D unresolved. With 4 bases removed from V and 7 bases from J, the gap between germline ends came to 11 bases. Germline V CDR1 and CDR2: KGHSH, LQKENI. The CDR3 has 14 residues.